This TCR beta chain came from a study of blood T cell repertoires in COVID-19. Produced via immunoSEQ multiplex PCR; TCRdb's table is partial and in-frame only. The sample shows some 340,000 clones, more than 85% of them seen only once. In germline, CDR1 is LGHDT, CDR2 YNNKEL (reference sequence). After removal of 1 base from V and 3 bases from J, the junction contained 11 bases not matched to a gene. This CDR3 has 17 amino acids. Material for sequencing was PBMCs or T cells enriched from blood (not recorded which). The sequence came from a woman aged 25 to 39 who had been exposed to COVID-19. The chain recombines TRBV3-1 (or the pseudogene TRBV3-2) with TRBJ2-5; TRBD2 matches 7 bases. The CDR3 DNA sequence: TGTGCCAGCAGCCAAGGTCCTGGAGCGGGGCATGAAGAGACCCAGTACTTC. Residues: CASSQGPGAGHEETQYF.